This T cell receptor (beta chain) was recovered during a study of identical twins. Study conclusions and caveats: Twins showed weaker excess sharing in their beta out-of-frame sequences. Models, which agreed with sharing between unrelated individuals, nonetheless underestimated the out-of-frame TCR alpha sharing seen in monozygotic twins.

As to this clonotype: Its matching antigen is unknown.

A universal primer site was added by template switching, and unique molecular identifiers were carried by the cDNA. MiXCR was run by TCRdb on the 5' RACE reads, yielding one entry per CDR3 protein. Here the sample spans approximately 700,000 distinct CDR3 sequences, 18% being singletons. Among all donors, each was a healthy Caucasian. This sample also appeared in a second study, on T cells expressing NK-cell markers.

Sequencing was performed on PBMCs. The TCR originated in a woman between 18 and 29 years old in good health.

The CDR3 DNA is TGTGCCAGCAGCACCCGGACTAGCGGGAGTAACATTCAGTACTTC. This encodes CASSTRTSGSNIQYF. The gene calls are TRBV11-2 and TRBJ2-4, with 13 bases matching TRBD2. V lost 5 bases and J lost 7; bases outside the gene matches: 5. The CDR3 is 15 residues long. Per the germline V gene, CDR1 is SGHAT and CDR2 is FQNNGV.